The present T cell receptor (beta chain) was sequenced within a study of T cell repertoires in cytomegalovirus infection. Background on the study: CMV epitopes that were recently identified and HLA-C-restricted were used alongside well-studied HLA-B-restricted ones. CMV infection and matching HLA type were both indicated by public TCR beta signatures.

Turning to this clonotype: Antigen: not known.

A single record per CDR3 protein comes from TCRdb applying MiXCR to the reads. Of about a million distinct CDR3 sequences listed, 25% to 40% are singletons. Notes on the study in general: In two of eight donors, the top clonotype was HLA-C-restricted CMV-specific.

The CDR3 consists of 13 residues. Germline lookup yields CDR1 MGHRA and CDR2 YSYEKL. With V trimmed by 6 bases and J by 5 bases, 4 bases remained unmatched. The receptor comes from a human donor in good health (CMV status not recorded). Some clones in this sample may be carry-over from other donors' samples. V usage is TRBV4-1 and J usage is TRBJ2-5; TRBD2 aligns across 9 bases. Material: cultured CD8+ T cells from PBMCs, obtained from culture after CMV antigen stimulation. The CDR3 spells CASRAGGLETQYF. The CDR3 coding sequence is TGCGCCAGCAGGGCGGGGGGGCTTGAGACCCAGTACTTC.